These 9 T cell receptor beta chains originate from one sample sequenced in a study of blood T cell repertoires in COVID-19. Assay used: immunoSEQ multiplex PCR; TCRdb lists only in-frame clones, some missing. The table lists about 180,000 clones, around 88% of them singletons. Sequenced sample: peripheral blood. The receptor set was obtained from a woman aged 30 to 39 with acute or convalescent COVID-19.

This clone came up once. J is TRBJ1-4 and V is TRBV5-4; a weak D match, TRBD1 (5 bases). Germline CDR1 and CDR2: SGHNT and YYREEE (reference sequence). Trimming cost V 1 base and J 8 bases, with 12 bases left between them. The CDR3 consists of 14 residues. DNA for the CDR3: TGTGCCAGCAGCTTGACAGGCTTGGAGGAAAAACTGTTTTTT. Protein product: CASSLTGLEEKLFF. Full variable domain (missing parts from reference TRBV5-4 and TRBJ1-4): ETGVTQSPTHLIKTRGQQVTLRCSSQSGHNTVSWYQQALGQGPQFIFQYYREEENGRGNFPPRFSGLQFPNYSSELNVNALELDDSALYLCASSLTGLEEKLFFGSGTQLSVL.

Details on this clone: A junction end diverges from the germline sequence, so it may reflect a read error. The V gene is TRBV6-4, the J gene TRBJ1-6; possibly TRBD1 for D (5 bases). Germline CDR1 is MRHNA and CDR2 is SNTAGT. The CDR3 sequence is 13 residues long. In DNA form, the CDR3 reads TGTGCCAGCAGTGATCGTGCGGGGCCGACAGCCCAATTT. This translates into CASSDRAGPTAQF.

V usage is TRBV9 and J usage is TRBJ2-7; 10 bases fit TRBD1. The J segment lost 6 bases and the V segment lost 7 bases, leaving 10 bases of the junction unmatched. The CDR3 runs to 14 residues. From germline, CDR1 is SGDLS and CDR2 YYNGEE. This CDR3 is CASSEGTGDGEQYF. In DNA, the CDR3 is TGTGCCAGCTCTGAAGGGACAGGGGATGGCGAGCAGTACTTC.

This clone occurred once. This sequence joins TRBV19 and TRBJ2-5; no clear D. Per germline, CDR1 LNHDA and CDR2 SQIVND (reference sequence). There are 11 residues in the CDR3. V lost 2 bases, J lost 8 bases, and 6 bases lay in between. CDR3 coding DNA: TGTGCCAGTAGTATAAGAGGTACCCAGTACTTC. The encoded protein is CASSIRGTQYF.

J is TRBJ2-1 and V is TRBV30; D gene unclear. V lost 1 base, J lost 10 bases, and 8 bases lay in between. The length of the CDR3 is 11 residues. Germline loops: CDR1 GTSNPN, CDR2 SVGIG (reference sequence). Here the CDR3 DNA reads TGTGCCTGGAGTGAAAGAGGCGAGCAGTTCTTC. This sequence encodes CAWSERGEQFF.

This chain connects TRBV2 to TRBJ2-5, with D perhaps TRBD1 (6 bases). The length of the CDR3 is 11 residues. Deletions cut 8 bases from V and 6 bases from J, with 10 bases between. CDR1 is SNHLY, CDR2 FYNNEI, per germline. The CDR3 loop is CASVGAKTQYF. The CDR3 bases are TGTGCCAGCGTGGGGGCGAAGACCCAGTACTTC.

The CDR3 nucleotides are TGTGCCAGCAGGGGTTTCAGGGGAGACTATGGCTACACCTTC. Protein product: CASRGFRGDYGYTF. The chain recombines TRBV5-4 with TRBJ1-2; D is possibly TRBD1 (6 bases). CDR3 length: 14 amino acids. The V and J ends lost 5 bases and 3 bases respectively, with 14 bases between them. The germline gives CDR1 SGHNT, CDR2 YYREEE (reference sequence).

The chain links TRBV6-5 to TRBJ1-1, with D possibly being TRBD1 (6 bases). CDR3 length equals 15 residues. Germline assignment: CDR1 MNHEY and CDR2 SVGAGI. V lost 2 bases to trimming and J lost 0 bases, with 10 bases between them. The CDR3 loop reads CASSYDPGVNTEAFF. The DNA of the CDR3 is TGTGCCAGCAGTTACGACCCAGGGGTGAACACTGAAGCTTTCTTT.

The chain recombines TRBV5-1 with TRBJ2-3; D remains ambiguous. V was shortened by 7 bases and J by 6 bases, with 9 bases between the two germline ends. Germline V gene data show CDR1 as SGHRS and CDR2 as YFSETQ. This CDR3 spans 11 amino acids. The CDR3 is CASRGEDTQYF. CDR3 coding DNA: TGCGCCAGCCGAGGAGAGGATACGCAGTATTTT.